The entry that follows covers one T cell receptor beta chain sequence. What it recognizes is unknown. This CDR3 is built from 16 residues. After removal of 4 bases from V and 8 bases from J, the junction contained 12 bases not matched to a gene. The germline V gene has CDR1 LGHNA and CDR2 YSLEER. The assay ran at deep level. Assay: immunoSEQ multiplex PCR; the TCRdb copy retains only in-frame clones and omits some. The data show some 350,000 clones, around 67% seen once. The sample comes from a study of shared clonotypes between healthy human individuals. Findings of the study overall: Rarefaction showed sorted-subset sequencing was incomplete despite large depth. Sampling covered blood only; tissue repertoires likely differ.

The J gene is TRBJ2-1, the V gene TRBV4-3; the match to TRBD2 covers 9 bases. This TCR was recovered from a man under 40 in good health. The sample was memory CD4+ T cells sorted from blood. Subset: CD45RA-negative fraction. CDR3 nucleotide sequence: TGCGCCAGCAGCCTCGGACCAGCGGGAGGTATCGATGAGCAGTTCTTC. It is translated as CASSLGPAGGIDEQFF.